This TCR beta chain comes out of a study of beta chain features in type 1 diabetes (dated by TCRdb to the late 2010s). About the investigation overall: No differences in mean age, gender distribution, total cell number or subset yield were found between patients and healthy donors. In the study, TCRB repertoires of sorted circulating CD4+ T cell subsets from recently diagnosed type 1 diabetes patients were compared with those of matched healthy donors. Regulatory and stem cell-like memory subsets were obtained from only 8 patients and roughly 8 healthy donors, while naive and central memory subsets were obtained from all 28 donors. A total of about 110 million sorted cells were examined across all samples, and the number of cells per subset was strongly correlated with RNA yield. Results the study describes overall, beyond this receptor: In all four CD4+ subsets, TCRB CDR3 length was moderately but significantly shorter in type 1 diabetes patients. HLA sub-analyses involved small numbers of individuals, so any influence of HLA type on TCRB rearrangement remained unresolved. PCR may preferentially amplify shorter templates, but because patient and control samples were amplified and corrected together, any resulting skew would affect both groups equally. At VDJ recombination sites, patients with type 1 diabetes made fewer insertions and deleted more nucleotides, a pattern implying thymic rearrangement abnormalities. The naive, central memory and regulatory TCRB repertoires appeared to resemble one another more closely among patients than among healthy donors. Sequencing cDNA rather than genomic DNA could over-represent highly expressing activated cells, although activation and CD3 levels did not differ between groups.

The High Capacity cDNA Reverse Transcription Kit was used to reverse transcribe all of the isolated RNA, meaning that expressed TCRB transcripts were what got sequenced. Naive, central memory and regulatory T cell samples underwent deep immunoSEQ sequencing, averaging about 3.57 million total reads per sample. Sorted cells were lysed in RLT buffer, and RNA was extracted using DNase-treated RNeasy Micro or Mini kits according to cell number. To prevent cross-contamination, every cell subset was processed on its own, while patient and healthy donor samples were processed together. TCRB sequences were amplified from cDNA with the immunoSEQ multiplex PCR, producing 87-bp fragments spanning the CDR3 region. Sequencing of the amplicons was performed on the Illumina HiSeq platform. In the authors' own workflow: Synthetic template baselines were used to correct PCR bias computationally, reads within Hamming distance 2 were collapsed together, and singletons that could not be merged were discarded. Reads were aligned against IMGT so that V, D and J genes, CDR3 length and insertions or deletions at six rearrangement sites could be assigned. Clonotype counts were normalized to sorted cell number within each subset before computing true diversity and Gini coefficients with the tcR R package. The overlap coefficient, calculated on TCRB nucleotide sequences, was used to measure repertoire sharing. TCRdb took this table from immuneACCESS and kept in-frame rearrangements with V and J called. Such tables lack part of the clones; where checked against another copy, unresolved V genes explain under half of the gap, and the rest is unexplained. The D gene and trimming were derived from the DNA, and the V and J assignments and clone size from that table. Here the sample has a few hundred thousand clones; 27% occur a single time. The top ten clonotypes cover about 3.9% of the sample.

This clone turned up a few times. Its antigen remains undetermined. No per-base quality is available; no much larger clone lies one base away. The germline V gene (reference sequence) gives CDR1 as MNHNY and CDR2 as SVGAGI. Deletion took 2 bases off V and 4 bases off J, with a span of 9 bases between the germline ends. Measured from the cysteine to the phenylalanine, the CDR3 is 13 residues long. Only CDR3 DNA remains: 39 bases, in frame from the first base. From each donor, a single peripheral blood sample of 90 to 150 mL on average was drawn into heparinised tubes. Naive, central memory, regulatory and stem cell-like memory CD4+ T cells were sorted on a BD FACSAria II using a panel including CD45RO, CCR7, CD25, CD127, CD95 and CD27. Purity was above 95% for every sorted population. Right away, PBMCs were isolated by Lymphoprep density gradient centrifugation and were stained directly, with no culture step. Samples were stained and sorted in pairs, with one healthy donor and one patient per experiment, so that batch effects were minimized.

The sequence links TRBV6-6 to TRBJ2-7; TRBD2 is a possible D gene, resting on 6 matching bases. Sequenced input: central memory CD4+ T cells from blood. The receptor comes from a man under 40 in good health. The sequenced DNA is TGTGCCAGCAGTTACCCCGGACTATACGAGCAGTACTTC. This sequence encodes CASSYPGLYEQYF.